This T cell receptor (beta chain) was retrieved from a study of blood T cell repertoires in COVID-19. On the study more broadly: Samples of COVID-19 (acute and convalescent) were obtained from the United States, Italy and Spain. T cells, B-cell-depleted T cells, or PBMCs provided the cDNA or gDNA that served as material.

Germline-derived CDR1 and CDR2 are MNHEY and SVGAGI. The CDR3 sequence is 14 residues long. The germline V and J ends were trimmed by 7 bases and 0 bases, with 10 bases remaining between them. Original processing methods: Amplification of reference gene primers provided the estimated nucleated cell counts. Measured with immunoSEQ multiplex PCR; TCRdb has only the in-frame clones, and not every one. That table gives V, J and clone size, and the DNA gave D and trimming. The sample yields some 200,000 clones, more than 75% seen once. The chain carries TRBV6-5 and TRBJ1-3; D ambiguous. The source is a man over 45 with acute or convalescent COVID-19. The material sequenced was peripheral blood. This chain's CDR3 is CASKSGISGNTIYF. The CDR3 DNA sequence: TGTGCCAGCAAATCCGGGATCTCTGGAAACACCATATATTTT.